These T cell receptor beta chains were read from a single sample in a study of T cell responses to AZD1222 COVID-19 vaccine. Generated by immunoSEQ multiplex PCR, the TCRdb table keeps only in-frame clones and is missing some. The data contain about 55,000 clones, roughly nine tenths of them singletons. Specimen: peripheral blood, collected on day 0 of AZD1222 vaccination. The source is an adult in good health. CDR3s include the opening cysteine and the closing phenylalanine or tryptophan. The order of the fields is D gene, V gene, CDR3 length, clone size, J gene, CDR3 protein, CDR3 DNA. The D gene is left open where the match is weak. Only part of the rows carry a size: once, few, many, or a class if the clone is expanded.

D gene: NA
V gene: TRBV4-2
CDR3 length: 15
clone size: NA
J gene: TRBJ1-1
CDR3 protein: CASSQDRQGNTEAFF
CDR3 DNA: TGTGCCAGCAGCCAAGATAGGCAGGGTAACACTGAAGCTTTCTTT

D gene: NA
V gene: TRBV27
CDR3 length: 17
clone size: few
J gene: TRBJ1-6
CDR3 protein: CASSLYFQGIAGSPLHF
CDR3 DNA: TGTGCCAGCAGTTTATATTTTCAGGGGATTGCCGGTTCACCCCTCCACTTT

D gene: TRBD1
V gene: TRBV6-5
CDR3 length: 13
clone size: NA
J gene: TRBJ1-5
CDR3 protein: CASSIQGAQPQHF
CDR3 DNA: TGTGCCAGCAGTATACAGGGGGCTCAGCCCCAGCATTTT

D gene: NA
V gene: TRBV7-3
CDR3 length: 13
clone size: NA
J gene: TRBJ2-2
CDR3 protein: CASSFQGTGELFF
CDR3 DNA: TGTGCCAGCAGCTTTCAGGGAACCGGGGAGCTGTTTTTT

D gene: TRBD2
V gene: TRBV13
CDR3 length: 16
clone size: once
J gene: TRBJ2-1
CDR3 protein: CASSSSPGLAGPEQFF
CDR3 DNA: TGTGCCAGCAGCTCAAGTCCGGGACTAGCGGGACCTGAGCAGTTCTTC

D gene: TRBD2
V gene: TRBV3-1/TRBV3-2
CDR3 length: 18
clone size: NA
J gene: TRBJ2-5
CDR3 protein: CASSQRSGTSGGQETQYF
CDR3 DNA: TGTGCCAGCAGCCAAAGGTCCGGGACTAGCGGGGGCCAAGAGACCCAGTACTTC

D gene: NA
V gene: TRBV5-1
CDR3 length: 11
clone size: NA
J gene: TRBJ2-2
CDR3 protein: CASSMTGELFF
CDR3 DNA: TGCGCCAGCAGTATGACCGGGGAGCTGTTTTTT

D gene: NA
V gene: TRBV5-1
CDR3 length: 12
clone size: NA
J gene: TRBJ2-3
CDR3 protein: CASSFDGDTQYF
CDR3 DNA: TGCGCCAGCAGCTTCGATGGAGATACGCAGTATTTT

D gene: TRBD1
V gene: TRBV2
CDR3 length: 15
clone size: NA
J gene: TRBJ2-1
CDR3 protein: CASSTDRALGNEQFF
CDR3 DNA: TGTGCCAGCAGTACGGACAGGGCCCTGGGAAATGAGCAGTTCTTC

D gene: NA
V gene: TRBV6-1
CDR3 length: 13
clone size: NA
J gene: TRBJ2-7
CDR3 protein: CASSDQLGYEQYF
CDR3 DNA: TGTGCCAGCAGTGACCAATTGGGGTACGAGCAGTACTTC

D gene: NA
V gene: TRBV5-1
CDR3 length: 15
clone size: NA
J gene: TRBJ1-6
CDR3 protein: CASSLHEGRDSPLHF
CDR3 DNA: TGCGCCAGCAGCTTGCACGAGGGTAGGGATTCACCCCTCCACTTT

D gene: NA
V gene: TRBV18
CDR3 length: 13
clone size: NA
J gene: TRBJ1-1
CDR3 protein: CASSPSQNTEAFF
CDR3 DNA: TGTGCCAGCTCACCTTCCCAGAACACTGAAGCTTTCTTT

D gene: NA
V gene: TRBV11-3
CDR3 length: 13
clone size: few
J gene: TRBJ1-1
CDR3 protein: CASSLGGNTEAFF
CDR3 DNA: TGTGCCAGCAGCTTAGGTGGGAACACTGAAGCTTTCTTT

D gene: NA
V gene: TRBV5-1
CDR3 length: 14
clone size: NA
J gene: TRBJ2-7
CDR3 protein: CASSLTSPTYEQYF
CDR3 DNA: TGCGCCAGCAGCTTGACTAGTCCAACCTACGAGCAGTACTTC

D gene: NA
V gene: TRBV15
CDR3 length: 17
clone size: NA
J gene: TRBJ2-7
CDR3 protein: CATSRGRGVDNSYEQYF
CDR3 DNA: TGTGCCACCAGCAGAGGGAGGGGGGTAGACAACTCCTACGAGCAGTACTTC

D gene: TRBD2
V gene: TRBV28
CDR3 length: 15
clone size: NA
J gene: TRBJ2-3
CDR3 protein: CASSFSAGGADTQYF
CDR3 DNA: TGTGCCAGCAGTTTCTCTGCGGGAGGGGCAGATACGCAGTATTTT

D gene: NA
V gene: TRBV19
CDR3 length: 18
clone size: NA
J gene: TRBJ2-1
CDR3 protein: CASSISQTGTRGYNEQFF
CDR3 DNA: TGTGCCAGTAGTATCTCTCAAACCGGGACCCGCGGCTACAATGAGCAGTTCTTC

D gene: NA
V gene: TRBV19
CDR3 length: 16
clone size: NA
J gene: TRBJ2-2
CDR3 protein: CASSPLAPAGSGELFF
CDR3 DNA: TGTGCCAGTAGTCCCCTGGCACCCGCGGGTAGCGGGGAGCTGTTTTTT

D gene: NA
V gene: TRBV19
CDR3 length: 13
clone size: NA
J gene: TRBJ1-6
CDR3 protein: CASSDYANSPLHF
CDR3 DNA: TGTGCCAGTAGTGATTATGCTAATTCACCCCTCCACTTT

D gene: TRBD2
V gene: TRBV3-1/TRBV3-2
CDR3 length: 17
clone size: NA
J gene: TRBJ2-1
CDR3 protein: CASSAKMSAGDLNEQFF
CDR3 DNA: TGTGCCAGCAGCGCAAAGATGTCAGCGGGAGACCTCAATGAGCAGTTCTTC

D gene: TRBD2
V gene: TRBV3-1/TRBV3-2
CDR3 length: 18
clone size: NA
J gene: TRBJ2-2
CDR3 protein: CASSLQGLAGAGTGELFF
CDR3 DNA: TGTGCCAGCAGCCTCCAGGGACTAGCGGGAGCGGGCACCGGGGAGCTGTTTTTT

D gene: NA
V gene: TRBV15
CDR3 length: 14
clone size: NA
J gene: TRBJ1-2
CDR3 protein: CATSSPTSSSGYTF
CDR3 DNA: TGTGCCACCAGCAGTCCTACCTCATCGTCGGGCTACACCTTC

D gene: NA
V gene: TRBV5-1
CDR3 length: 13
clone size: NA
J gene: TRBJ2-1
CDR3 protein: CASSFRPSGEQFF
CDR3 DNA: TGCGCCAGCAGCTTTCGGCCCTCTGGTGAGCAGTTCTTC

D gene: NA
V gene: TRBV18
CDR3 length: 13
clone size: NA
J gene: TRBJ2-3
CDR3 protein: CASSPRDTDTQYF
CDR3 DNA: TGTGCCAGCTCACCACGGGACACAGATACGCAGTATTTT

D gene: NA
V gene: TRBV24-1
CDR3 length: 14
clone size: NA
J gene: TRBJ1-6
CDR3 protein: CATIPEDLATPLHF
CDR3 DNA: TGTGCCACCATCCCTGAGGACCTCGCAACACCCCTCCACTTT